One T cell receptor (beta chain) is described in this entry. The antigen is undetermined. Sequenced by immunoSEQ multiplex PCR; TCRdb stores in-frame clones only, minus some. The data show roughly 19,000 clones, roughly 80% seen once. The CDR3 contains 16 residues. CDR1 is SGHAT, CDR2 FQNNGV, per germline. V gave up 5 bases and J gave up 3 bases; unmatched junction bases: 7. This sample was included in a study of OX40 agonist ivuxolimab in advanced cancers. Study information: Dose-escalation patients were diagnosed with hepatocellular carcinoma, melanoma, renal cell cancer or head and neck cancer. Study outcomes and limitations: CD8+ T cells averaged more expanded clones than CD4+.

The chain employs TRBV11-2 and TRBJ1-6, with 7 bases that match TRBD1. This TCR was sampled from an adult with an advanced solid tumor such as melanoma, head and neck, liver or kidney cancer. Source: CD4+ or CD8+ T cells sorted from blood, taken in a trial of the OX40 agonist ivuxolimab. CDR3 loop: CASSQGQKLYNSPLHF. CDR3 nucleotide sequence: TGTGCCAGCAGCCAGGGACAGAAGCTCTATAATTCACCCCTCCACTTT.